The 12 T cell receptor beta chains below all came from one sample that was sequenced in a study of CD8 T cells in ankylosing spondylitis. TCRdb re-derived calls from the 5' RACE reads in MiXCR, one entry per CDR3 protein. Here the sample spans 400,000 or so distinct CDR3 sequences, roughly 26% being singletons. These receptors have no known antigen. General observations from the study: A TCR beta motif of about eight highly homologous variants seemed to mark ankylosing spondylitis blood.

Sequencing used blood, either unsorted or a sorted T cell fraction (not recorded which). These receptors were obtained from a male donor with ankylosing spondylitis.

There are a few counts of this clonotype. This rearrangement joins TRBV20-1 to TRBJ2-3; tentatively, D is TRBD2 (5 bases). V lost 6 bases to trimming and J lost 6 bases, with 16 bases between them. Germline CDR1 DFQATT, CDR2 SNEGSKA (reference sequence). CDR3 size: 13 residues. Written as DNA, the CDR3 is TGCAGTGCCGGGAAGGGTCAGTTCGATACGCAGTATTTT. Translated, it gives CSAGKGQFDTQYF.

In its sample, this clonotype was seen a few times. The V and J genes are TRBV12-3 or TRBV12-4 and TRBJ2-5; D uncertain. V lost 4 bases and J lost 4, with 19 bases in between. The CDR3 has 16 residues. In DNA, the CDR3 is TGTGCCAGCAGTTCCTCCCCAACCAGGACCGCAGAGACCCAGTACTTC. Protein product: CASSSSPTRTAETQYF.

This clonotype has a handful of counts. The chain recombines TRBV24-1 with TRBJ2-1; perhaps TRBD1 as D (6 bases). This CDR3 comprises 16 residues. V was trimmed by 3 bases and J by 7 bases, leaving 18 bases between them. Per the germline V gene, CDR1 is KGHDR and CDR2 is SFDVKD. CDR3 bases: TGTGCCACCAGTGATGCCGGGACACGTACTCTTAATGAGCAGTTCTTC. It yields the protein CATSDAGTRTLNEQFF.

This clonotype was seen only a few times. J is TRBJ2-2 and V is TRBV5-5, with D unresolved. This CDR3 region has 15 residues. Germline-derived CDR1 and CDR2 are SGHKS and YYEKEE (reference sequence). Trimming removed 0 bases at V and 6 bases at J, with 12 bases between. The CDR3 DNA sequence: TGTGCCAGCAGCTTGGAAAGTTGGGGATCCGGGGAGCTGTTTTTT. Protein sequence: CASSLESWGSGELFF.

The chain recombines TRBV5-1 with TRBJ2-2, with D perhaps TRBD1 (5 bases). Trimming cost V 0 bases and J 7 bases, with 10 bases left between them. Germline values: CDR1 SGHRS, CDR2 YFSETQ. The CDR3 is 14 amino acids. CDR3 amino acids: CASSLAITGGELFF. In DNA, the CDR3 is TGCGCCAGCAGCTTGGCCATCACAGGCGGGGAGCTGTTTTTT. The complete variable domain, with remaining parts taken from reference TRBV5-1 and TRBJ2-2, reads KAGVTQTPRYLIKTRGQQVTLSCSPISGHRSVSWYQQTPGQGLQFLFEYFSETQRNKGNFPGRFSGRQFSNSRSEMNVSTLELGDSALYLCASSLAITGGELFFGEGSRLTVL.

The V gene is TRBV9, the J gene TRBJ2-7, with 14 bases matching TRBD2. The CDR3 has 19 residues. V dropped 4 bases and J dropped 1; count of bases not matched to a gene: 13. CDR1 and CDR2 (germline): SGDLS, YYNGEE. CDR3 sequence reads: CASSIGRGLAGAGSYEQYF. The CDR3 region has the DNA TGTGCCAGCAGCATCGGAAGGGGACTAGCGGGAGCCGGGTCCTACGAGCAGTACTTC. The full variable domain, in which reference TRBV9 and TRBJ2-7 provide the parts outside the CDR3, is DSGVTQTPKHLITATGQRVTLRCSPRSGDLSVYWYQQSLDQGLQFLIQYYNGEERAKGNILERFSAQQFPDLHSELNLSSLELGDSALYFCASSIGRGLAGAGSYEQYFGPGTRLTVT.

In its sample, this clonotype was seen a few times. V gene TRBV5-1 combines with J gene TRBJ2-6; D remains ambiguous. Trimming cost V 6 bases and J 4 bases, with 11 bases left between them. Per the germline V gene, CDR1 is SGHRS and CDR2 is YFSETQ. The CDR3 is 14 amino acids. CDR3 region: CASNPRSGANVLTF. DNA for the CDR3: TGCGCCAGCAATCCTAGGTCAGGGGCCAACGTCCTGACTTTC.

The chain couples TRBV11-2 to TRBJ1-1; no clear D gene. V was clipped by 0 bases and J by 6 bases, with 11 bases between them. CDR1 SGHAT and CDR2 FQNNGV come from the germline V gene. This CDR3 is 14 amino acids long. CDR3 coding DNA: TGTGCCAGCAGCTTAGAAAGGGTTGTCGCTGAAGCTTTCTTT. Amino acid sequence: CASSLERVVAEAFF.

This chain joins TRBV29-1 and TRBJ2-5; 8 nucleotides align to TRBD2. The CDR3 loop spans 19 amino acids. Germline CDR1 reads SQVTM; CDR2 reads ANQGSEA. J lost 5 bases, V lost 1 base, and 21 bases had no gene match. CDR3 bases: TGCAGCGTTGAAGCTCCCCCCAAGCGGGAGATGGGGGTACCGGAGACCCAGTACTTC. This codes for CSVEAPPKREMGVPETQYF.

V usage is TRBV30 and J usage is TRBJ1-1; no clear D gene. The CDR3 has 13 amino acids. The V end lost 2 bases, the J end lost 1 base, and 8 bases lay between the germline ends. Germline lookup yields CDR1 GTSNPN and CDR2 SVGIG (reference sequence). CDR3 sequence (DNA): TGTGCCTGGAGTAGGACGGCGAACACTGAAGCTTTCTTT. This gives the protein CAWSRTANTEAFF.

This clonotype occurred a few times. The gene calls are TRBV20-1 and TRBJ1-5, with 9 bases that match TRBD1. The CDR3 sequence is 14 residues long. The junction had 4 bases not matched to a gene; V was cut back by 2 bases and J by 5 bases. Germline V CDR1 and CDR2: DFQATT, SNEGSKA (reference sequence). The CDR3 protein is CSARRGTGYQPQHF. The CDR3, as DNA: TGCAGTGCTAGAAGAGGGACAGGGTATCAGCCCCAGCATTTT.

Written as DNA, the CDR3 is TGTGCCAGCAGTTCCTTTCCCCCGGGACTAGCGAACCACGAGCAGTACTTC. Protein sequence: CASSSFPPGLANHEQYF. This rearrangement joins TRBV12-3 or TRBV12-4 to TRBJ2-7, with TRBD2 identical over 10 bases. CDR3 length equals 17 residues. Trimming cost V 4 bases and J 5 bases; bases outside gene matches: 14.